This T cell receptor beta chain was sequenced during a study of blood T cell repertoires in COVID-19. Study-wide context: Both acute and convalescent COVID-19 samples were obtained from the United States, Italy and Spain. Sample material is recorded as cDNA or gDNA derived from T cells, B-cell-depleted T cells, or PBMCs.

In its sample, this clone was seen once. Profiled with immunoSEQ multiplex PCR; TCRdb holds only in-frame clones, not every one. The sample contains under 200,000 clones, 65% to 85% of which appear only once. The material sequenced was PBMCs or T cells enriched from blood (not recorded which). The receptor was derived from a woman in her thirties or forties with acute COVID-19.

The CDR3, as DNA: TGTGCCAGCTCACCGGGCAGGGATGAAAAACTGTTTTTT. This sequence encodes CASSPGRDEKLFF. The V and J genes are TRBV18 and TRBJ1-4; a possible D gene is TRBD1 (5 bases). CDR3 length: 13 residues. In germline, CDR1 is KGHSH, CDR2 LQKENI. Trimming removed 3 bases from V and 6 bases from J, with 8 bases in between.